Below are 21 T cell receptor beta chains sequenced from a single sample in a study of human T cells and chemical hapten exposure. The time point denotes: patch test 1, 2 weeks after DPC sensitization. Treatment defined: therapeutic diphenylcyclopropenone sensitization with weekly scalp DPC. A single record per CDR3 protein comes from TCRdb applying MiXCR to the RACE reads. The table lists some 180,000 distinct CDR3 sequences, 20% to 25% of them singletons, with over 6.5% in the top ten. Sequencing used whole blood, obtained in connection with sensitization to the hapten diphenylcyclopropenone (DPC). These receptors came from a woman in her fifties or sixties with alopecia areata. Some clones in this sample may be carry-over from other donors' samples.

V usage is TRBV12-3 or TRBV12-4 and J usage is TRBJ1-2, with D perhaps TRBD1 (5 bases). This CDR3 has 14 amino acids. The V end was cut by 7 bases, the J end by 4 bases, with 16 bases between. CDR3 region: CASTPGRQGYGYTF. The CDR3 DNA follows: TGTGCCAGCACCCCGGGACGGCAGGGCTATGGCTACACCTTC.

The chain joins TRBV7-3 to TRBJ2-5; D possibly uses TRBD1 or TRBD2 (5 bases each). Germline values: CDR1 SGHTA, CDR2 FQGTGA. CDR3 size: 15 residues. V dropped 0 bases and J dropped 4 bases, with 12 bases sitting between them. The CDR3 DNA reads TGTGCCAGCAGCTTAACGGGGGACGTAGGAGAGACCCAGTACTTC. It yields the protein CASSLTGDVGETQYF.

This clonotype was seen a handful of times. This chain connects TRBV20-1 to TRBJ1-1; D remains ambiguous. Trimming left V 3 bases short and J 1 base short, with 9 bases between. CDR3 length: 13 residues. CDR1 is DFQATT, CDR2 SNEGSKA, per germline (reference sequence). In DNA form, the CDR3 reads TGCAGTGCTAGGAAGCCCGGGAACACTGAAGCTTTCTTT. It translates to CSARKPGNTEAFF.

At least ten counts were recorded for this clonotype. The chain uses TRBV11-2 and TRBJ1-2, with a tentative D call TRBD1 (6 bases). V was shortened by 3 bases and J by 4 bases, with 9 bases between the two germline ends. CDR1 and CDR2 (germline): SGHAT, FQNNGV. The CDR3 spans 13 residues. CDR3 DNA sequence: TGTGCCAGCAGCTTCACAGGGACCTATGGCTACACCTTC. This codes for CASSFTGTYGYTF.

The chain employs TRBV6-1 and TRBJ1-4, with 8 bases lining up with TRBD1. The CDR3 is 15 residues long. V lost 1 base to trimming and J lost 5 bases; unmatched junction nucleotides: 3. Germline V gene sequence: CDR1 MNHNS, CDR2 SASEGT. In nucleotides, the CDR3 is TGTGCCAGCAGTGAAGTGGGGACAGGCAATGAAAAACTGTTTTTT. Encoded protein: CASSEVGTGNEKLFF.

This clonotype was detected a few times. The CDR3 sequence: CASTHTDTQYF. The DNA for the CDR3 is TGTGCCAGCACACACACAGATACGCAGTATTTT. The rearrangement uses TRBV7-9 and TRBJ2-3; D ambiguous. Trimming shortened V by 7 bases and J by 2 bases, and 4 bases separated the two germline ends. The CDR3 runs to 11 residues. Germline V gives CDR1 SEHNR, CDR2 FQNEAQ (reference sequence).

Only a few counts were recorded for this clonotype. The gene calls are TRBV3-1 and TRBJ1-2, with TRBD1 matching 9 bases. The CDR3 extends over 13 amino acids. V lost 2 bases and J lost 8; bases outside the gene matches: 3. Per the germline V gene, CDR1 is LGHDT and CDR2 is YNNKEL (reference sequence). In nucleotides, the CDR3 is TGTGCCAGCAGCCAAACAGGGGGCGCAGGCTACACCTTC. It yields the protein CASSQTGGAGYTF.

This clonotype has just a few counts. The genes are TRBV6-2 or TRBV6-3 and TRBJ2-7, with D possibly matching TRBD2 (5 bases). The CDR3 totals 10 residues. Trimming removed 9 bases at V and 4 bases at J, with 7 bases between. Looked up from germline, CDR1 is MNHEY and CDR2 is SVGEGT. CDR3 bases: TGTGCCAGGAGGGAGTACGAGCAGTACTTC. Translation gives CARREYEQYF.

This clonotype came up a few times. The chain joins TRBV7-9 to TRBJ1-1, with 11 bases fitting TRBD1. Looked up from germline, CDR1 is SEHNR and CDR2 is FQNEAQ (reference sequence). This CDR3 contains 15 residues. The V gene end was trimmed by 5 bases and the J gene end by 4 bases; junction bases not matched to a gene: 6. For the CDR3, the DNA is TGTGCCAGCAGCCCCGGGACAGGGGGAGGCACTGAAGCTTTCTTT. This codes for CASSPGTGGGTEAFF.

This clonotype came up a few times. The gene calls are TRBV20-1 and TRBJ2-7; 10 bases are shared with TRBD2. The CDR3 has 18 residues. Unmatched junction bases numbered 12, after V lost 1 base and J lost 0 bases. Germline assignment: CDR1 DFQATT and CDR2 SNEGSKA (reference sequence). CDR3 protein: CSARAGFSGRMSSYEQYF. CDR3 in DNA: TGCAGTGCTAGAGCTGGATTTAGCGGGAGGATGAGCTCCTACGAGCAGTACTTC.

This clonotype was detected only a few times. CDR3: CASSYSTGYEQFF. Written as DNA, the CDR3 is TGTGCCAGCAGTTACTCGACAGGGTATGAGCAGTTCTTC. This rearrangement joins TRBV6-5 to TRBJ2-1, with TRBD1 identical over 7 bases. Germline V gene sequence: CDR1 MNHEY, CDR2 SVGAGI. This CDR3 is built from 13 residues. J lost 8 bases, V lost 0 bases, and 1 base had no gene match.

CDR3 loop: CASSLFGRDPYEQYF. The CDR3 DNA follows: TGTGCCAGCAGCTTATTTGGGAGGGATCCCTACGAGCAGTACTTC. The chain couples TRBV7-2 to TRBJ2-7, with 7 nucleotides matching TRBD2. The length of the CDR3 is 15 residues. V lost 2 bases and J lost 2; bases outside the gene matches: 6. Germline V gene lookup returns CDR1 SGHTA and CDR2 FQGNSA.

The chain couples TRBV7-9 to TRBJ2-3, with D possibly TRBD2 on 6 matching bases. Looked up from germline, CDR1 is SEHNR and CDR2 is FQNEAQ (reference sequence). This CDR3 is 13 amino acids long. With 10 bases removed from V and 2 bases from J, the gap between germline ends came to 13 bases. The CDR3 bases are TGTGCCAACGGCGGCGGGATCACAGATACGCAGTATTTT. Translated: CANGGGITDTQYF.

This clonotype showed up many times. The chain combines TRBV15 with TRBJ2-7; 7 bases fit TRBD1. The germline V gene has CDR1 LNHNV and CDR2 YYDKDF (reference sequence). The CDR3 has 13 residues. The V gene end was trimmed by 3 bases and the J gene end by 3 bases; junction bases not matched to a gene: 2. The CDR3 DNA reads TGTGCCACCAGCAGGACAGGGCGCTACGAGCAGTACTTC. Amino acid sequence: CATSRTGRYEQYF.

This clonotype showed up many times. The V gene is TRBV6-4, the J gene TRBJ1-5; no definite D call. The CDR3 consists of 14 residues. V shed 3 bases and J shed 3 bases, with 9 bases lying between them. Germline assignment: CDR1 MRHNA and CDR2 SNTAGT. In DNA, the CDR3 is TGTGCCAGCAGTGAAGACGGTATCAATCAGCCCCAGCATTTT. Amino acids: CASSEDGINQPQHF.

The chain joins TRBV29-1 to TRBJ1-4; no reliable D call. V dropped 0 bases and J dropped 3 bases, with 8 bases sitting between them. Germline V lookup: CDR1 SQVTM, CDR2 ANQGSEA. The CDR3 consists of 14 residues. The CDR3 region has the DNA TGCAGCGTTGAAGACGTCTATTCTAATGAAAAACTGTTTTTT. Its protein is CSVEDVYSNEKLFF. The whole variable domain, filled in from reference TRBV29-1 and TRBJ1-4, reads SAVISQKPSRDICQRGTSLTIQCQVDSQVTMMFWYRQQPGQSLTLIATANQGSEATYESGFVIDKFPISRPNLTFSTLTVSNMSPEDSSIYLCSVEDVYSNEKLFFGSGTQLSVL.

This clonotype has more than one count but fewer than ten. CDR3: CASSPQIRPGQAQYF. Here the CDR3 DNA reads TGCGCCAGCAGCCCTCAAATTCGACCCGGTCAGGCGCAGTATTTT. The chain links TRBV5-1 to TRBJ2-3; D remains unclear. V gave up 4 bases and J gave up 10 bases, with 22 bases separating them. In germline, CDR1 is SGHRS, CDR2 YFSETQ. The CDR3 covers 15 residues.

This clonotype was detected only a few times. This sequence joins TRBV7-3 and TRBJ2-7; D ambiguous. Germline V CDR1 and CDR2: SGHTA, FQGTGA. V gave up 5 bases and J gave up 2 bases, with 10 bases separating them. This CDR3 is built from 13 residues. The CDR3 nucleotides are TGTGCCAGCAGCCCGAGTGGGGCCTACGAGCAGTACTTC. Its translation: CASSPSGAYEQYF.

To note about this clonotype: Since the CDR3 does not end with the conserved phenylalanine or tryptophan, this likely comes from a read error. The V call is TRBV7-2, the J call TRBJ2-7; TRBD1 agrees at 7 bases. The CDR3 contains 15 residues. CDR1 and CDR2 from the germline V gene are SGHTA and FQGNSA. V dropped 1 base and J dropped 3; count of bases not matched to a gene: 6. CDR3 in DNA: TGTGCCAGCAGCTTAGATGGGACAGAGGACTACGAGCAGTACCTC. Translating it yields CASSLDGTEDYEQYL.

The rearrangement links TRBV7-2 to TRBJ2-7; 7 bases are shared with TRBD2. V was pared by 7 bases and J by 0 bases, with 6 bases of the junction left unmatched. Germline V gene data show CDR1 as SGHTA and CDR2 as FQGNSA. The CDR3 contains 14 residues. CDR3 bases: TGTGCCAGCACCAAAGCGGGGAGCTCCTACGAGCAGTACTTC. It is translated as CASTKAGSSYEQYF.

In this sample, this clonotype turned up a few times. As DNA, the CDR3 is TGTGCCAGCAGTGAGGGACAGATGAACACTGAAGCTTTCTTT. Translated, it gives CASSEGQMNTEAFF. The chain links TRBV2 to TRBJ1-1, with 7 bases fitting TRBD1. The junction had 1 base not matched to a gene; V was cut back by 3 bases and J by 0 bases. This CDR3 has 14 residues. Germline CDR1 reads SNHLY; CDR2 reads FYNNEI.